This TCR beta chain was observed in a study of human T cells and chemical hapten exposure. Time point reported: patch test 1, 2 weeks after DPC sensitization. Treatment: therapeutic diphenylcyclopropenone sensitization with weekly scalp DPC. This clonotype was detected many times. This CDR3 has 15 amino acids. From germline, CDR1 is MGHRA and CDR2 YSYEKL. V was pared by 4 bases and J by 0 bases, with 9 bases between. In the authors' methods: Ranging from about 20,000 to 750,000, TCR counts per sample had a median value of approximately 95,000. TCRdb ran MiXCR on the RACE reads and lists one entry per CDR3 protein. For this entry, the V and J calls and clone size follow TCRdb and not the study's own pipeline. The table records about 380,000 distinct CDR3 sequences, more than 4.5% of them present only once.

The receptor comes from a woman aged 45-65 years with alopecia areata. Some clones in this sample may be carry-over from other donors' samples. The sample was whole blood, taken in connection with sensitization to the hapten diphenylcyclopropenone (DPC). The chain is built from TRBV4-1 and TRBJ1-4; maybe TRBD1 (6 bases). CDR3 sequence reads: CASSLRQATNEKLFF. The CDR3 DNA follows: TGCGCCAGCAGCCTTCGACAGGCAACTAATGAAAAACTGTTTTTT.